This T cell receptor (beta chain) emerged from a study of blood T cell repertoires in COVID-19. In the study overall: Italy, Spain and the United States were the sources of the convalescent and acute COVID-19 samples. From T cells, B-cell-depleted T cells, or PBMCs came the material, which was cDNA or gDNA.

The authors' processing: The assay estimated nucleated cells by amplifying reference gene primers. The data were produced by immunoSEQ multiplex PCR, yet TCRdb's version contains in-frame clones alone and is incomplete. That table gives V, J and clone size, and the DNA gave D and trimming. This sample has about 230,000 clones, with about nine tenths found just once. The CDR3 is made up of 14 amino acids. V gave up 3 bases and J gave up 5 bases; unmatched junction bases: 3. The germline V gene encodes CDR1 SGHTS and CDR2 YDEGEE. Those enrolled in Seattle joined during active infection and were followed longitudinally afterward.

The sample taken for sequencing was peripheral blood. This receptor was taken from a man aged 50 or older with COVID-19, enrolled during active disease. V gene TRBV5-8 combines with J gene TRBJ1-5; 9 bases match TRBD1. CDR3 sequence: CASSSRQGDQPQHF. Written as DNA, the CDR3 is TGTGCCAGCAGCTCTCGACAGGGGGATCAGCCCCAGCATTTT.